The clone carrying this T cell receptor (beta chain) was detected only once. What it binds is unknown. The germline V gene encodes CDR1 SGHTA and CDR2 FQGNSA. This CDR3 has 14 amino acids. V shed 3 bases and J shed 4 bases, with 12 bases lying between them. This record comes from a study of blood T cells in healthy people across ages. Study at large: About one barcoded beta molecule was captured per two T cells (by template switching).

General observations from the study: Estimated diversity, derived from one million T cells, was regarded as an underestimate. The lack of PBMC sorting stopped any conclusive naive versus antigen-experienced comparison.

Then a second PCR, running roughly 6 to 11 cycles, was carried out with a sample-barcoded 5' primer and a J-beta primer mix. TCRdb re-derived calls from the 5' RACE reads in MiXCR, one entry per CDR3 protein. The sample has roughly 1.5 million distinct CDR3 sequences; 35% to 45% are singletons. PBMCs, at least 6 million per sample, were isolated. Specimen: blood. The V and J genes are TRBV7-2 and TRBJ1-2; D perhaps matches TRBD1 (5 bases). This receptor was obtained from a woman aged 18 to 35 in good health. This chain's CDR3 is CASSLGLAGYGYTF. As DNA, the CDR3 is TGTGCCAGCAGCTTGGGGCTGGCGGGCTATGGCTACACCTTC.